This T cell receptor (beta chain) was profiled in a study of CD8 T cells in Susac syndrome. This CDR3 is built from 14 residues. The germline CDR1 and CDR2 sequences are SNHLY and FYNNEI. Trimming shortened V by 3 bases and J by 2 bases, and 8 bases separated the two germline ends. About 0.5 to 1 ug RNA was reverse transcribed with random hexamers. TCRdb independently ran MiXCR on the immunoSEQ multiplex PCR reads; one entry per CDR3 protein. The table shows roughly 200,000 distinct CDR3 sequences, with approximately 96% occurring only once. Sequencing of TCR beta covered CD8+ and CD4+ T cells obtained from blood.

Sequenced input: CD4+ T cells from PBMCs. The TCR originated in a human donor with multiple sclerosis. The genes are TRBV2 and TRBJ2-1, with D possibly TRBD1 on 6 matching bases. The CDR3: CASSEDSAYNEQFF. In DNA form, the CDR3 reads TGTGCCAGCAGTGAGGACAGCGCCTACAATGAGCAGTTCTTC.